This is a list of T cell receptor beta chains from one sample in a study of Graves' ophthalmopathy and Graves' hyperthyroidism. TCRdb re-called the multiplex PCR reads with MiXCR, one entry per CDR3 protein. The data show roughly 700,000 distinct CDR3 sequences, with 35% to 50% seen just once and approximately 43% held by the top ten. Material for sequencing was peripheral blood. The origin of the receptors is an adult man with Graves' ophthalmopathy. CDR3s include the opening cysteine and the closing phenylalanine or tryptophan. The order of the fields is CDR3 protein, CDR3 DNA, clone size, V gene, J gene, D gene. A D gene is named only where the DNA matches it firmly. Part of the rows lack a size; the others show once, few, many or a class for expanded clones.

CDR3: CASSTIRVGSNSPLHF
DNA: TGTGCCAGCAGTACGATAAGGGTGGGGAGTAATTCACCCCTCCACTTT
size: NA
V: TRBV25-1
J: TRBJ1-6
D: NA

CDR3: CAWSLDMNTEAFF
DNA: TGTGCCTGGAGTCTGGACATGAACACTGAAGCTTTCTTT
size: NA
V: TRBV10-3
J: TRBJ1-1
D: NA

CDR3: CASSHQGGLASLFF
DNA: TGCGCCAGCAGCCATCAGGGGGGACTAGCGTCGCTGTTTTTT
size: NA
V: TRBV4-3
J: TRBJ2-2
D: TRBD2

CDR3: CASSQGRGDNEAFF
DNA: TGTGCCAGCAGCCAAGGCAGAGGGGACAATGAAGCTTTCTTT
size: few
V: TRBV7-9
J: TRBJ1-1
D: NA

CDR3: CASGTLWTGFPGGYTF
DNA: TGTGCCAGCGGAACCCTCTGGACAGGTTTTCCTGGTGGCTACACCTTC
size: few
V: TRBV7-9
J: TRBJ1-2
D: TRBD1

CDR3: CASSQVTGQTNYGYTF
DNA: TGTGCCAGCAGCCAAGTGACCGGACAGACTAACTATGGCTACACCTTC
size: NA
V: TRBV4-1
J: TRBJ1-2
D: NA

CDR3: CASSSLLPGQGSLEQYF
DNA: TGTGCCAGCAGTTCCCTCTTACCGGGACAGGGTAGTCTCGAGCAGTACTTC
size: NA
V: TRBV4-2
J: TRBJ2-7
D: TRBD1

CDR3: CASRTSGGFSYEQYF
DNA: TGTGCCAGCAGGACTAGCGGGGGATTCTCCTACGAGCAGTACTTC
size: NA
V: TRBV2
J: TRBJ2-7
D: TRBD2

CDR3: CASSQGWGIYEQYF
DNA: TGCGCCAGCAGCCAAGGATGGGGGATCTACGAGCAGTACTTC
size: few
V: TRBV7-9
J: TRBJ2-7
D: NA

CDR3: CATSETRGGSTEAFF
DNA: TGTGCCACCAGTGAAACCAGGGGCGGCAGCACTGAAGCTTTCTTT
size: many
V: TRBV24-1
J: TRBJ1-1
D: NA

CDR3: CASSLRIESPYEQYF
DNA: TGTGCCAGCAGTTTAAGGATCGAGTCCCCCTACGAGCAGTACTTC
size: few
V: TRBV12-3/TRBV12-4
J: TRBJ2-7
D: NA

CDR3: CASSPGVGTAYGYTF
DNA: TGTGCCAGCAGCCCCGGGGTTGGGACAGCCTATGGCTACACCTTC
size: NA
V: TRBV14
J: TRBJ1-2
D: TRBD1

CDR3: CSAPDRVYGYTF
DNA: TGCAGCGCGCCCGACAGGGTCTATGGCTACACCTTC
size: NA
V: TRBV29-1
J: TRBJ1-2
D: TRBD1

CDR3: CASSIGLAGVNTGELFF
DNA: TGTGCCAGTAGTATAGGGCTAGCGGGGGTGAACACCGGGGAGCTGTTTTTT
size: NA
V: TRBV24-1
J: TRBJ2-2
D: TRBD2

CDR3: CASSYLGRSNTEAFF
DNA: TGTGCCAGCAGTTACCTGGGTCGGTCGAACACTGAAGCTTTCTTT
size: NA
V: TRBV6-6
J: TRBJ1-1
D: NA

CDR3: CASSVATGPLAGQYF
DNA: TGTGCCAGCAGCGTAGCGACAGGACCTCTCGCGGGGCAGTACTTC
size: many
V: TRBV9
J: TRBJ2-7
D: NA

CDR3: CASSLTRAGPGEQFF
DNA: TGTGCCAGCAGCTTAACGAGAGCGGGACCAGGTGAGCAGTTCTTC
size: many
V: TRBV7-3
J: TRBJ2-1
D: TRBD2

CDR3: CASSQGRSGSGETQYF
DNA: TGCGCCAGCAGCCAAGGGCGGAGCGGGAGTGGAGAGACCCAGTACTTC
size: many
V: TRBV4-3
J: TRBJ2-5
D: TRBD2

CDR3: CAISTGSLYEQYF
DNA: TGTGCCATCAGTACAGGGAGTCTCTACGAGCAGTACTTC
size: NA
V: TRBV10-3
J: TRBJ2-7
D: NA

CDR3: CATSDFRGHQPQYF
DNA: TGTGCCACCAGTGATTTTCGGGGACATCAGCCCCAGTACTTC
size: NA
V: TRBV24-1
J: TRBJ2-5
D: NA

CDR3: CASSPGTSGFETQYF
DNA: TGTGCCAGCAGCCCCGGGACTAGCGGGTTCGAGACCCAGTACTTC
size: many
V: TRBV7-2
J: TRBJ2-5
D: TRBD2

CDR3: CSSEMETQYF
DNA: TGCAGCAGTGAAATGGAGACCCAGTACTTC
size: NA
V: TRBV29-1
J: TRBJ2-5
D: NA

CDR3: CASRSGTGGVRTGELFF
DNA: TGTGCCAGCAGATCCGGGACAGGGGGCGTTCGGACCGGGGAGCTGTTTTTT
size: NA
V: TRBV25-1
J: TRBJ2-2
D: TRBD1

CDR3: CASSHLTGDQYEQYF
DNA: TGTGCCAGCAGTCACCTGACAGGGGATCAATACGAGCAGTACTTC
size: once
V: TRBV10-3
J: TRBJ2-7
D: TRBD1

CDR3: CATSRDRAKGANVLTF
DNA: TGTGCCACCAGCAGGGACAGGGCAAAGGGGGCCAACGTCCTGACTTTC
size: many
V: TRBV15
J: TRBJ2-6
D: TRBD1

CDR3: CASSQLSLGISGNTIYF
DNA: TGTGCCAGCAGCCAACTAAGCCTGGGGATCTCTGGAAACACCATATATTTT
size: NA
V: TRBV7-9
J: TRBJ1-3
D: NA

CDR3: CASSLVQGATQYF
DNA: TGTGCCAGCAGCTTGGTACAGGGGGCTACCCAGTACTTC
size: NA
V: TRBV25-1
J: TRBJ2-5
D: TRBD1

CDR3: CASSSGTSAGNTIYF
DNA: TGTGCCAGCAGTTCTGGGACCTCGGCAGGAAACACCATATATTTT
size: NA
V: TRBV12-3/TRBV12-4
J: TRBJ1-3
D: NA

CDR3: CASSPTGRGPLEQYF
DNA: TGTGCCAGCAGTCCGACGGGCAGGGGGCCTCTCGAGCAGTACTTC
size: NA
V: TRBV10-3
J: TRBJ2-7
D: TRBD1

CDR3: CASTEGTQEKLFF
DNA: TGTGCCAGCACGGAGGGAACCCAGGAAAAACTGTTTTTT
size: NA
V: TRBV12-3/TRBV12-4
J: TRBJ1-4
D: NA

CDR3: CASKSRPGDTEAFF
DNA: TGCGCCAGCAAGTCCCGTCCAGGGGACACTGAAGCTTTCTTT
size: few
V: TRBV5-1
J: TRBJ1-1
D: NA

CDR3: CASSGAGNQPQHF
DNA: TGTGCCAGCAGCGGGGCAGGCAATCAGCCCCAGCATTTT
size: NA
V: TRBV9
J: TRBJ1-5
D: NA

CDR3: CASSVGTIRETQYF
DNA: TGTGCCAGCAGCGTCGGGACAATCCGAGAGACCCAGTACTTC
size: once
V: TRBV7-3
J: TRBJ2-5
D: NA

CDR3: CASSPLQNTEAFF
DNA: TGTGCCAGCAGTCCACTTCAGAACACTGAAGCTTTCTTT
size: NA
V: TRBV7-4
J: TRBJ1-1
D: NA

CDR3: CSVGQGTVFF
DNA: NA
size: NA
V: TRBV29-1
J: TRBJ1-4
D: NA

CDR3: CASSSLLGSPLHF
DNA: TGTGCCAGCAGTTCCCTTTTAGGATCACCCCTCCACTTT
size: few
V: TRBV2
J: TRBJ1-6
D: NA

CDR3: CASSYLQGINQPQHF
DNA: TGTGCCAGCAGTTACCTCCAGGGGATCAATCAGCCCCAGCATTTT
size: NA
V: TRBV10-2
J: TRBJ1-5
D: NA

CDR3: CAISGGQETQYF
DNA: TGTGCCATCAGCGGAGGCCAAGAGACCCAGTACTTC
size: NA
V: TRBV10-3
J: TRBJ2-5
D: NA

CDR3: CATSAPGDSPYEQYF
DNA: TGTGCCACCAGCGCCCCGGGAGACAGCCCCTACGAGCAGTACTTC
size: once
V: TRBV15
J: TRBJ2-7
D: NA

CDR3: CASSVLAGPGKLFF
DNA: TGTGCCAGCAGCGTTCTAGCGGGCCCCGGGAAGCTGTTTTTT
size: NA
V: TRBV7-9
J: TRBJ1-4
D: NA

CDR3: CSVGFQNTEAFF
DNA: TGCAGCGTTGGATTCCAGAACACTGAAGCTTTCTTT
size: many
V: TRBV29-1
J: TRBJ1-1
D: NA

CDR3: CSARDIGTGAFF
DNA: TGCAGTGCTAGAGATATCGGGACAGGAGCTTTCTTT
size: many
V: TRBV20-1
J: TRBJ1-1
D: TRBD1

CDR3: CASRERTGTGEPFF
DNA: TGTGCCAGCAGGGAGAGGACAGGAACCGGGGAGCCGTTTTTT
size: NA
V: TRBV25-1
J: TRBJ2-2
D: TRBD1

CDR3: CATSRSSGSLAYEHF
DNA: TGTGCCACCAGCAGGTCTAGCGGGAGTCTGGCCTACGAGCATTTT
size: NA
V: TRBV15
J: TRBJ1-5
D: NA

CDR3: CASSLTSGSQSEQYF
DNA: TGTGCCAGCAGCTTGACTAGCGGGAGTCAAAGCGAGCAGTACTTC
size: few
V: TRBV5-4
J: TRBJ2-7
D: TRBD2

CDR3: CASSLAVSNYGYTF
DNA: TGTGCCAGCAGCTTAGCGGTCAGTAACTATGGCTACACCTTC
size: many
V: TRBV7-2
J: TRBJ1-2
D: NA

CDR3: CSATIRGGQPQHF
DNA: TGCAGTGCTACCATCAGGGGTGGGCAGCCCCAGCATTTT
size: many
V: TRBV20-1
J: TRBJ1-5
D: NA

CDR3: CASSPPLYF
DNA: TGTGCCAGCAGTCCACCGTTGTACTTC
size: NA
V: TRBV6-5
J: TRBJ2-7
D: NA

CDR3: CSAGQRLTNYGYTF
DNA: TGCAGCGCGGGACAGAGACTTACTAACTATGGCTACACCTTC
size: many
V: TRBV29-1
J: TRBJ1-2
D: TRBD1

CDR3: CASSYTDREETQYF
DNA: TGTGCCAGCAGTTACACGGACAGGGAGGAGACCCAGTACTTC
size: NA
V: TRBV12-3/TRBV12-4
J: TRBJ2-5
D: TRBD1

CDR3: CASSYGGAATNEKLFF
DNA: TGCGCCAGCAGCTATGGGGGGGCTGCAACTAATGAAAAACTGTTTTTT
size: few
V: TRBV5-1
J: TRBJ1-4
D: NA

CDR3: CASSQPGRTTYEQYF
DNA: TGTGCCAGCAGTCAACCGGGGAGGACGACCTACGAGCAGTACTTC
size: NA
V: TRBV12-3/TRBV12-4
J: TRBJ2-7
D: NA

CDR3: CATSDFEAGANVLAF
DNA: TGTGCCACCAGTGATTTTGAGGCTGGGGCCAACGTCCTGGCTTTC
size: NA
V: TRBV24-1
J: TRBJ2-6
D: NA

CDR3: CAGSYLGHTEAFF
DNA: TGTGCCGGCAGTTACCTGGGACACACTGAGGCTTTCTTT
size: NA
V: TRBV6-2/TRBV6-3
J: TRBJ1-1
D: NA

CDR3: CASNFYTGNEKLFF
DNA: TGTGCCAGCAACTTCTACACGGGTAATGAAAAACTGTTTTTT
size: NA
V: TRBV5-6
J: TRBJ1-4
D: NA

CDR3: CASSPSDRTSGNTIYF
DNA: TGTGCCAGCAGCCCATCGGACAGAACATCTGGAAACACCATATATTTT
size: many
V: TRBV2
J: TRBJ1-3
D: NA

CDR3: CASSVYGESLLHF
DNA: TGTGCCAGCAGCGTATACGGGGAATCACTCCTCCACTTT
size: NA
V: TRBV9
J: TRBJ1-6
D: NA

CDR3: CASSAPTDEKLFF
DNA: TGTGCCAGCAGCGCCCCGACGGATGAAAAACTGTTTTTT
size: many
V: TRBV7-8
J: TRBJ1-4
D: NA

CDR3: CSARGGGIETQYF
DNA: TGCAGTGCTAGAGGGGGGGGTATAGAGACCCAGTACTTC
size: NA
V: TRBV20-1
J: TRBJ2-5
D: TRBD2

CDR3: CASSIQQNYEQYF
DNA: TGTGCCAGTAGTATCCAACAGAACTACGAGCAGTACTTC
size: many
V: TRBV19
J: TRBJ2-7
D: NA